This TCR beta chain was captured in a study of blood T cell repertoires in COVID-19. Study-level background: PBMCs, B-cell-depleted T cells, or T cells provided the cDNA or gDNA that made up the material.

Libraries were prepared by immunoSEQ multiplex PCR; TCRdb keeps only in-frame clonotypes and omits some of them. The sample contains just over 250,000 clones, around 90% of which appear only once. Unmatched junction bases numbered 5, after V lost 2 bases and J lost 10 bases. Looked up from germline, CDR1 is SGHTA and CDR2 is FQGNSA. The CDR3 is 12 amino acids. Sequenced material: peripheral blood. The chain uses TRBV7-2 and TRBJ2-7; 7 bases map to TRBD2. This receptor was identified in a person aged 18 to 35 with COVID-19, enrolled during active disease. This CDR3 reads CASSLSGGNQYF. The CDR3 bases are TGTGCCAGCAGCTTATCCGGGGGGAATCAGTACTTC.